This T cell receptor (beta chain) was found in a study of blood T cell repertoires in COVID-19. Measured with immunoSEQ multiplex PCR; TCRdb has only the in-frame clones, and not every one. The table has about 120,000 clones, 85% to 90% seen once. As concerns this clone: At one of its ends the junction is not consistent with the germline gene, which may arise from a read error.

This sequence originates from a woman aged 50 to 60 with acute or convalescent COVID-19. The sequenced material came from peripheral blood.

The CDR3 bases are TGTGCCAGCAGTACCGACACGGTAGGAGGTTTT. Translated: CASSTDTVGGF. The V and J genes are TRBV2 and TRBJ1-1, with D hard to call. CDR1 is SNHLY and CDR2 is FYNNEI in the germline V gene. This CDR3 comprises 11 residues.